The sequence of this T cell receptor (beta chain) was determined in a study of blood T cell repertoires in COVID-19. Study information: COVID-19 samples, acute and convalescent, were from the United States, Italy and Spain.

Cohorts were determined from participant-reported clinical history. Donors of Cohort 3 who recovered were those that had two negative PCRs, clearance, or symptom resolution. In the original workflow: The authors estimated nucleated cell counts from reference gene primer amplification. Repertoires were generated with immunoSEQ multiplex PCR, while TCRdb's copy carries only in-frame clones and drops some. From that table come the V and J calls and clone size; the DNA was used to work out D and trimming. The table lists about 240,000 clones, around 88% of them singletons, with approximately 9% in the top ten. Sequencing input: PBMCs or T cells enriched from blood (not recorded which). The origin of this receptor is a man in his forties or fifties who had recovered from COVID-19.

The CDR3 loop is CASRPWGNREEEAFF. Here the CDR3 DNA reads TGTGCCAGCAGACCATGGGGGAACCGGGAGGAAGAAGCTTTCTTT. The chain recombines TRBV6-5 with TRBJ1-1; a weak D match, TRBD1 (5 bases). The CDR3 totals 15 residues. Trimming shortened V by 6 bases and J by 8 bases, and 22 bases separated the two germline ends. Germline values: CDR1 MNHEY, CDR2 SVGAGI.